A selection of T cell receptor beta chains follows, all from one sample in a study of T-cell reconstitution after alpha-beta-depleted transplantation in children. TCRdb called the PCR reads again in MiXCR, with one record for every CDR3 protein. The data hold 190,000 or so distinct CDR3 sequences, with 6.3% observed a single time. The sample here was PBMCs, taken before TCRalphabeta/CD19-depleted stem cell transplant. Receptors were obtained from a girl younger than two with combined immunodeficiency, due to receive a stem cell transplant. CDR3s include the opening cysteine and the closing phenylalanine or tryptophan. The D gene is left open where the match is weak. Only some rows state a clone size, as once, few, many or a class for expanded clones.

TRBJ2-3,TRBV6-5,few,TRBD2,CASSYSLTSGGSTDTQYF,TGTGCCAGCAGTTACTCTCTGACTAGCGGGGGCAGCACAGATACGCAGTATTTT
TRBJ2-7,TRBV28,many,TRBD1,CASSSFGQGPYEQYF,TGTGCCAGCAGTTCCTTCGGACAGGGACCCTACGAGCAGTACTTC
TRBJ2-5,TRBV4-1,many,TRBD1,CASTPDREETQYF,TGCGCCAGCACCCCGGACAGGGAAGAGACCCAGTACTTC
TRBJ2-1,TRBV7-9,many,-,CASSPAGATYKDEQFF,TGTGCCAGCAGCCCCGCCGGGGCAACTTATAAGGATGAGCAGTTCTTC
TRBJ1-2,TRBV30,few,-,CAWSSTEYGYTF,TGTGCCTGGAGTTCGACAGAGTATGGCTACACCTTC
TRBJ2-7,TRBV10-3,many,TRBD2,CAISLVAGGSYEQYF,TGTGCCATCAGCCTCGTAGCGGGGGGTTCTTACGAGCAGTACTTC
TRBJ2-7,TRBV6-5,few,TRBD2,CASSYVAGGVHEQYF,TGTGCCAGCAGTTACGTGGCGGGAGGCGTCCACGAGCAGTACTTC
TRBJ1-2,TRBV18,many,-,CASSRGDGYTF,TGTGCCAGCTCAAGGGGGGACGGCTACACCTTC
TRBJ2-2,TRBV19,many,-,CASSIQTGELFF,TGTGCCAGTAGTATTCAGACCGGGGAGCTGTTTTTT
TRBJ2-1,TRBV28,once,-,CASSLPVTGSYNEQFF,TGTGCCAGCAGTTTGCCCGTCACAGGGTCCTACAATGAGCAGTTCTTC
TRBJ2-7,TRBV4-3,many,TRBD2,CASSQGASGNYEQYF,TGCGCCAGCAGCCAAGGGGCTAGCGGGAATTACGAGCAGTACTTC
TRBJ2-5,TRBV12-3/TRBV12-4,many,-,CASSPLWVETQYF,TGTGCCAGCAGTCCTCTATGGGTGGAGACCCAGTACTTC
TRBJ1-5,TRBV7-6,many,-,CASSKTEGQPQHF,TGTGCCAGCAGCAAGACAGAGGGTCAGCCCCAGCATTTT
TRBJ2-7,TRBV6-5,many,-,CASSHFVGTETYEQYF,TGTGCCAGCAGTCACTTCGTCGGGACCGAGACCTACGAGCAGTACTTC
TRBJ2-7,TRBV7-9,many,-,CASSPTGPVGTMEQYF,TGTGCCAGCAGTCCCACAGGGCCGGTTGGGACTATGGAGCAGTACTTC
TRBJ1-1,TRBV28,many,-,CASSFSGSLEAFF,TGTGCCAGCAGTTTTTCGGGGAGTCTTGAAGCTTTCTTT
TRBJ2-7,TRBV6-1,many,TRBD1,CASSGTGTVYEQYF,TGTGCCAGCAGTGGGACCGGGACAGTCTACGAGCAGTACTTC
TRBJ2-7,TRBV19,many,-,CASSTGTKRNEQYF,TGTGCCAGTAGTACCGGGACCAAAAGAAACGAGCAGTACTTC
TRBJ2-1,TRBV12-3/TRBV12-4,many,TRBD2,CASGRLAGGGRQFF,TGTGCCAGCGGTAGACTAGCGGGAGGGGGGAGGCAGTTCTTC
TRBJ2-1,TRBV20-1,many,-,CSALGPNYNEQFF,TGCAGTGCTCTCGGGCCCAACTACAATGAGCAGTTCTTC
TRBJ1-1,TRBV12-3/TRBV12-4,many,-,CASSPQLNTPEAFF,TGTGCCAGCAGTCCTCAGTTGAACACCCCTGAAGCTTTCTTT
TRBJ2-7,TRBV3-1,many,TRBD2,CASSQNGGGSSYEQYF,TGTGCCAGCAGCCAGAACGGCGGGGGAAGCTCCTACGAGCAGTACTTC
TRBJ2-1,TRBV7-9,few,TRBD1,CASSYRQGANEQFF,TGTGCCAGCAGTTACCGACAGGGGGCAAATGAGCAGTTCTTC
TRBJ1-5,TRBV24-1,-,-,CATSDTGFIPGPQHF,TGTGCCACCAGTGACACAGGGTTCATCCCAGGGCCCCAGCATTTT
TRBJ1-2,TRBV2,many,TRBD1,CASLQGQDINYGYTF,TGTGCCAGCCTGCAGGGACAGGATATAAACTATGGCTACACCTTC